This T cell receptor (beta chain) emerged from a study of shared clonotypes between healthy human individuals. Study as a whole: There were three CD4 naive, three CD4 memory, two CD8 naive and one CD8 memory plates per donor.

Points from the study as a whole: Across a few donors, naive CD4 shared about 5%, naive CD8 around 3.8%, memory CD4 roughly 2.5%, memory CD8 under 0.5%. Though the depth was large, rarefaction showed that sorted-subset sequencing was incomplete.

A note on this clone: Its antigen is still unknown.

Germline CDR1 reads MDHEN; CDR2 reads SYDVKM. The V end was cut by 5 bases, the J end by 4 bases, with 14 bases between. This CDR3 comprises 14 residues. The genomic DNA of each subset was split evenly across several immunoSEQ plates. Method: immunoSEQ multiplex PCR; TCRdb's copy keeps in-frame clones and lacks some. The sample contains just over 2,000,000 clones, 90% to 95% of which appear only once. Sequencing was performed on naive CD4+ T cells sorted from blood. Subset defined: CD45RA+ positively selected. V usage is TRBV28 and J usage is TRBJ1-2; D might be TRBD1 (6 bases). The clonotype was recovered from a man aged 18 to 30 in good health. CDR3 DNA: TGTGCCAGCAGTCACCCGGACAGATCCTATGGCTACACCTTC. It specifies CASSHPDRSYGYTF.